This passage covers 4 T cell receptor beta chains from one sample sequenced in a study of neurological immune-mediated disorders. One entry per CDR3 protein results from TCRdb running MiXCR on the 5' RACE reads. The data show 55,000 to 75,000 distinct CDR3 sequences, with 2% to 3% seen just once and about 3% held by the top ten. Input material: PBMCs. These receptors originate from a middle-aged man with multiple sclerosis.

At least ten counts were recorded for this clonotype. V and J are TRBV29-1 and TRBJ1-1, with TRBD1 matching over 7 bases. V dropped 7 bases and J dropped 4; count of bases not matched to a gene: 9. Germline V gene lookup returns CDR1 SQVTM and CDR2 ANQGSEA. The CDR3 covers 13 residues. This CDR3 is CSAQTGRTTEAFF. CDR3 sequence (DNA): TGCAGCGCCCAGACAGGGAGGACCACTGAAGCTTTCTTT.

This clonotype was recorded at least ten times. This rearrangement joins TRBV20-1 to TRBJ2-5; D is tentatively TRBD1 or TRBD2 (5 bases each). CDR1 is DFQATT, CDR2 SNEGSKA, per germline (reference sequence). V gave up 7 bases and J gave up 3 bases, with 15 bases separating them. The CDR3 is made up of 13 amino acids. CDR3 amino acids: CSVPPGREETQYF. DNA for the CDR3: TGCAGTGTCCCCCCAGGGCGGGAAGAGACCCAGTACTTC.

This clonotype was observed a handful of times. A junction end diverges from the germline sequence, so it may reflect a read error. The chain uses TRBV3-1 and TRBJ2-1; TRBD1 aligns across 9 bases. This CDR3 has 15 amino acids. Germline lookup yields CDR1 LGHDT and CDR2 YNNKEL (reference sequence). This chain's CDR3 is CASSLPGDRVNAQFF. Written as DNA, the CDR3 is TGTGCCAGCAGCCTCCCCGGGGACAGGGTCAATGCGCAGTTCTTC.

This clonotype was observed many times. The CDR3 DNA reads as TGTGCCAGCAGCTTAGAAGGCAGGGGGCCAGATACGCAGTATTTT. It specifies CASSLEGRGPDTQYF. The chain joins TRBV7-2 to TRBJ2-3, with TRBD1 matching over 8 bases. The germline CDR1 and CDR2 sequences are SGHTA and FQGNSA. This CDR3 has 15 amino acids. The trim removed 1 base at V and 4 bases at J, leaving 4 bases unmatched. Based on the CDR3 plus reference TRBV7-2 and TRBJ2-3, the full variable domain is GAGVSQSPSNKVTEKGKDVELRCDPISGHTALYWYRQSLGQGLEFLIYFQGNSAPDKSGLPSDRFSAERTGGSVSTLTIQRTQQEDSAVYLCASSLEGRGPDTQYFGPGTRLTVL.